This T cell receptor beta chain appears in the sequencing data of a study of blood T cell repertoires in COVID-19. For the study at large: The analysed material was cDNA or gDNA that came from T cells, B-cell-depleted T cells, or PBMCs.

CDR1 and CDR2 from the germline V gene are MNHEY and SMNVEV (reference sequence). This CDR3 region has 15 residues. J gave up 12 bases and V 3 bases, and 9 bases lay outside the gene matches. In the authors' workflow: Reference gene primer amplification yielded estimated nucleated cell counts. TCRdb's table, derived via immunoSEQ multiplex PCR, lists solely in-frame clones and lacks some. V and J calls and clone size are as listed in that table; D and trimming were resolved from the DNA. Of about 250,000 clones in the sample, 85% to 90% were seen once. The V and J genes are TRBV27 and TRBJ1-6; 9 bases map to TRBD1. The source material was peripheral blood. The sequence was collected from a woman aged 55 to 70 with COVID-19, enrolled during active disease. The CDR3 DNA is TGTGCCAGCAGTTTTTCCACAGGGGGCGCGGGACCCCTCCACTTT. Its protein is CASSFSTGGAGPLHF.